A single sample gave rise to the 12 T cell receptor beta chains below, sequenced in a study of shared clonotypes between healthy human individuals (dated by TCRdb to 2019 to 2021). Libraries were constructed by the immunoSEQ multiplex PCR assay. TCRdb holds this immuneACCESS table with in-frame rearrangements only. Some clones are missing; in checked studies, unresolved V genes explain under half, and the rest has no known cause. The table for this sample lists approximately 2.3 million clones; just over 90% of them were counted only once. The top ten constitute 0.39% of the sample. Specimen: naive CD4+ T cells from PBMCs. In the paper's terms, the cell subset or site label means: CD45RA+ positively selected. The receptors derive from a man aged 18 to 29 in good health. Some clones in this sample may be carry-over from other donors' samples.

The J gene is TRBJ2-3, the V gene TRBV4-1; D unresolved. The ends were cut back, 4 bases at V and 0 bases at J, with 8 bases in the middle. The CDR3 is 14 residues long. From germline, CDR1 is MGHRA and CDR2 YSYEKL. For the CDR3, the DNA is TGCGCCAGCAGCCGCGTGGCTAGCACAGATACGCAGTATTTT. This sequence encodes CASSRVASTDTQYF.

The chain employs TRBV27 and TRBJ2-1; perhaps D is TRBD1 or TRBD2 (6 bases each). CDR1 MNHEY and CDR2 SMNVEV come from the germline V gene (reference sequence). The CDR3 has 15 amino acids. V lost 6 bases and J lost 5, with 17 bases in between. In nucleotides, the CDR3 is TGTGCCAGCAGACCCATCGGGGGCCCGAACAATGAGCAGTTCTTC. Amino acids: CASRPIGGPNNEQFF.

J is TRBJ1-1 and V is TRBV28, with no clear D. Germline V gives CDR1 MDHEN, CDR2 SYDVKM. The CDR3 contains 15 residues. Trimming removed 4 bases at V and 1 base at J, with 13 bases between. CDR3 region: CASSSPTLGNTEAFF. DNA of the CDR3: TGTGCCAGCAGTTCGCCCACCCTAGGGAACACTGAAGCTTTCTTT.

This clone was observed a single time. Other DNA sequences in the same sample also yield this CDR3. The chain carries TRBV7-2 and TRBJ1-2; the D gene is possibly TRBD1 (5 bases). In germline, CDR1 is SGHTA, CDR2 FQGNSA. Trimming cost V 3 bases and J 4 bases, with 9 bases left between them. The CDR3 runs to 13 residues. CDR3 amino acids: CASSLGRGYGYTF. The CDR3 bases are TGTGCCAGCAGCTTGGGGAGGGGCTATGGCTACACCTTC.

The CDR3 coding sequence is TGTGCCAGCAGTGAGTATCCAGGGGTCACTGAAGCTTTCTTT. Protein sequence: CASSEYPGVTEAFF. The rearrangement joins TRBV6-1 to TRBJ1-1, with D possibly being TRBD1 (6 bases). In germline, CDR1 is MNHNS, CDR2 SASEGT. The CDR3 is made up of 14 amino acids. With 3 bases removed from V and 4 bases from J, the gap between germline ends came to 12 bases.

On this clone itself: This CDR3 is also generated by other DNA sequences in the sample. The genes are TRBV18 and TRBJ1-1; D perhaps matches TRBD1 (6 bases). CDR1 is KGHSH and CDR2 is LQKENI in the germline V gene. This CDR3 is 15 amino acids long. V was pared by 2 bases and J by 0 bases, with 10 bases between. The CDR3 region has the DNA TGTGCCAGCTCACCAGGGCAGGGGATGAACACTGAAGCTTTCTTT. It is translated as CASSPGQGMNTEAFF. The full variable domain, rest sourced from reference TRBV18 and TRBJ1-1, is NAGVMQNPRHLVRRRGQEARLRCSPMKGHSHVYWYRQLPEEGLKFMVYLQKENIIDESGMPKERFSAEFPKEGPSILRIQQVVRGDSAAYFCASSPGQGMNTEAFFGQGTRLTVV.

The gene calls are TRBV6-5 and TRBJ2-7; 7 positions match TRBD2. V dropped 6 bases and J dropped 4; count of bases not matched to a gene: 9. The CDR3 has 14 amino acids. Germline CDR1 MNHEY, CDR2 SVGAGI. CDR3 amino acids: CASRSPGGSYEQYF. The CDR3 bases are TGTGCCAGCAGGTCCCCTGGCGGGAGTTACGAGCAGTACTTC.

The V call is TRBV28, the J call TRBJ1-1; no clear D. Germline CDR1 is MDHEN and CDR2 is SYDVKM. The CDR3 has 15 amino acids. V was clipped by 1 base and J by 0 bases, with 9 bases between them. The CDR3 sequence is CASSLSGTMNTEAFF. CDR3 in DNA: TGTGCCAGCAGTTTATCTGGCACCATGAACACTGAAGCTTTCTTT.

This chain joins TRBV18 and TRBJ2-7; TRBD2 matches at 8 bases. CDR1 and CDR2 from the germline V gene are KGHSH and LQKENI. After removal of 4 bases from V and 7 bases from J, the junction contained 9 bases not matched to a gene. The CDR3 has 14 residues. The DNA for the CDR3 is TGTGCCAGCTCACTACCTAGCGGGCGTGTGGAGCAGTACTTC. This sequence encodes CASSLPSGRVEQYF.

This chain uses TRBV2 with TRBJ2-3; D might be TRBD1 (6 bases). Trimming pared 4 bases from V and 6 bases from J, leaving 11 bases between. From germline, CDR1 is SNHLY and CDR2 FYNNEI. The CDR3 extends over 13 amino acids. CDR3 loop: CASSAGQRDTQYF. CDR3 in DNA: TGTGCCAGCAGTGCCGGACAGCGCGATACGCAGTATTTT.

The V gene is TRBV5-1, the J gene TRBJ2-5; D remains unclear. The germline V and J ends were trimmed by 4 bases and 3 bases, with 10 bases remaining between them. Germline V gives CDR1 SGHRS, CDR2 YFSETQ. This CDR3 is built from 13 residues. Here the CDR3 DNA reads TGCGCCAGCAGCCGGGCGAGCGAAGAGACCCAGTACTTC. As protein: CASSRASEETQYF.

This sequence joins TRBV5-1 and TRBJ2-5; D possibly corresponds to TRBD1 (5 bases). The CDR3 runs to 15 residues. Germline-derived CDR1 and CDR2 are SGHRS and YFSETQ. V was pared by 7 bases and J by 3 bases, with 19 bases between. CDR3 residues: CASGPTVYPEETQYF. CDR3 DNA sequence: TGCGCCAGCGGTCCGACAGTCTATCCCGAAGAGACCCAGTACTTC. Together with reference TRBV5-1 and TRBJ2-5, the CDR3 gives the full variable domain: KAGVTQTPRYLIKTRGQQVTLSCSPISGHRSVSWYQQTPGQGLQFLFEYFSETQRNKGNFPGRFSGRQFSNSRSEMNVSTLELGDSALYLCASGPTVYPEETQYFGPGTRLLVL.